One and the same sample provided the 17 T cell receptor beta chains below, sequenced in a study of cytomegalovirus exposure and HLA in healthy donors. The PCR made use of 60 Vbeta and 13 Jbeta primers. Method: immunoSEQ multiplex PCR; TCRdb's copy keeps in-frame clones and lacks some. The sample has about 82,000 clones; around three fifths are singletons. Sequencing was done on a sample of PBMCs. The receptors come from a woman aged 40 to 50 in good health and CMV-seropositive.

The V call is TRBV27, the J call TRBJ1-2; 9 bases are shared with TRBD1. The germline V gene has CDR1 MNHEY and CDR2 SMNVEV (reference sequence). The CDR3 is made up of 16 amino acids. V was clipped by 5 bases and J by 2 bases; unmatched bases: 9. CDR3 region: CASSPSTGGFNYGYTF. In DNA form, the CDR3 reads TGTGCCAGCAGTCCCTCGACAGGGGGTTTCAACTATGGCTACACCTTC.

The chain has TRBV9 and TRBJ2-7; tentatively, D is TRBD1 (6 bases). V lost 4 bases to trimming and J lost 3 bases, with 14 bases between them. Germline CDR1 is SGDLS and CDR2 is YYNGEE. CDR3 length: 14 amino acids. The CDR3 region has the DNA TGTGCCAGCAGCTCCGGGCCAGGGGTCTACGAGCAGTACTTC. Protein product: CASSSGPGVYEQYF.

J is TRBJ1-2 and V is TRBV28; 8 positions match TRBD1. V trimming: 3 bases; J trimming: 5 bases; junction bases outside the gene matches: 2. This CDR3 is built from 13 residues. The V gene's germline CDR1 is MDHEN and CDR2 SYDVKM. CDR3 coding DNA: TGTGCCAGCAGTTTCGACAGGGGATATGGCTACACCTTC. This codes for CASSFDRGYGYTF.

V is TRBV19 and J is TRBJ1-2, with D perhaps matching TRBD1 (5 bases). With 6 bases removed from V and 4 bases from J, the gap between germline ends came to 15 bases. CDR3 length: 14 residues. Per the germline V gene, CDR1 is LNHDA and CDR2 is SQIVND (reference sequence). The CDR3 coding sequence is TGTGCCAGTAGCCCAGACAGACAACTCTATGGCTACACCTTC. Protein sequence: CASSPDRQLYGYTF.

This clone came up once. V and J are TRBV28 and TRBJ2-7; 8 positions agree with TRBD1. The CDR3 covers 14 residues. Per the germline V gene, CDR1 is MDHEN and CDR2 is SYDVKM. V dropped 6 bases and J dropped 2; count of bases not matched to a gene: 6. In nucleotides, the CDR3 is TGTGCCAGCAGGGTGGACAGGGCACCCTACGAGCAGTACTTC. It yields the protein CASRVDRAPYEQYF.

The chain combines TRBV15 with TRBJ2-1; 9 positions match TRBD2. The CDR3 is made up of 16 amino acids. CDR1 is LNHNV, CDR2 YYDKDF, per germline (reference sequence). With 0 bases clipped from V and 9 bases from J, the junction kept 9 bases outside the gene matches. In nucleotides, the CDR3 is TGTGCCACCAGCAGAGAAGAAAGAAGCGGGAGGACTGAGCAGTTCTTC. Translating gives CATSREERSGRTEQFF.

This chain joins TRBV6-5 and TRBJ1-1, with 9 bases aligning to TRBD1. V lost 5 bases, J lost 6 bases, and 4 bases stayed unmatched. From germline, CDR1 is MNHEY and CDR2 SVGAGI. The CDR3 consists of 13 residues. The CDR3 nucleotides read TGTGCCAGCAGTGCCCGACAGGGGGCTGAAGCTTTCTTT. This codes for CASSARQGAEAFF.

This clone was observed a few times. The rearrangement uses TRBV5-1 and TRBJ2-7; TRBD2 matches at 7 bases. The CDR3 spans 14 residues. Germline CDR1 reads SGHRS; CDR2 reads YFSETQ. V dropped 0 bases and J dropped 4; count of bases not matched to a gene: 4. CDR3 sequence: CASSLAVGGYEQYF. The CDR3 nucleotides read TGCGCCAGCAGCTTGGCCGTGGGAGGGTACGAGCAGTACTTC.

The chain links TRBV7-2 to TRBJ2-2; 9 bases align to TRBD2. Germline CDR1 reads SGHTA; CDR2 reads FQGNSA. The CDR3 covers 16 residues. The junction had 10 bases not matched to a gene; V was cut back by 7 bases and J by 4 bases. In DNA, the CDR3 is TGTGCCAGCATAACCTTAGCGGGAGAGACCACCGGGGAGCTGTTTTTT. It is translated as CASITLAGETTGELFF.

The chain carries TRBV6-1 and TRBJ1-1; the match to TRBD1 covers 8 bases. J gave up 1 base and V 6 bases, and 4 bases lay outside the gene matches. Germline CDR1 is MNHNS and CDR2 is SASEGT. This CDR3 contains 14 residues. Here the CDR3 reads CASRGQVSNTEAFF. DNA of the CDR3: TGTGCCAGCAGGGGACAGGTTTCGAACACTGAAGCTTTCTTT.

The chain links TRBV14 to TRBJ2-4; 8 bases fit TRBD2. The CDR3 totals 19 residues. The V segment lost 3 bases and the J segment 0 bases; nucleotides outside the gene matches: 13. Germline-derived CDR1 and CDR2 are SGHDN and FVKESK. DNA for the CDR3: TGTGCCAGCAGCCAGAACCCCCCCCCTAGCGGGCTAGCCAAAAACATTCAGTACTTC. Translation gives CASSQNPPPSGLAKNIQYF.

This clone was observed a single time. The J gene is TRBJ2-5, the V gene TRBV27; 7 bases are shared with TRBD2. The J call may be in error: the DNA end matches TRBJ2-7 better. The CDR3 covers 12 residues. The germline CDR1 and CDR2 sequences are MNHEY and SMNVEV (reference sequence). The CDR3 bases are TGTGCCAGCAGTTCCCCGGGGGGCGAGCAGTACTTC. Amino acid sequence: CASSSPGGEQYF.

The chain links TRBV5-6 to TRBJ2-5, with 7 bases matching TRBD1. Germline values: CDR1 SGHDT, CDR2 YYEEEE. Trimming cost V 0 bases and J 5 bases; bases outside gene matches: 7. The CDR3 covers 15 residues. The CDR3 reads CASSLVGTEGETQYF. CDR3 in DNA: TGTGCCAGCAGCTTGGTCGGGACAGAGGGGGAGACCCAGTACTTC.

The chain links TRBV7-9 to TRBJ1-3; D might be TRBD1 (6 bases). CDR3 length equals 15 residues. V dropped 0 bases and J dropped 4 bases, with 10 bases sitting between them. Germline loops: CDR1 SEHNR, CDR2 FQNEAQ (reference sequence). In nucleotides, the CDR3 is TGTGCCAGCAGCTTAGCGGCAGGGGTAGGAAACACCATATATTTT. This translates into CASSLAAGVGNTIYF. The full variable domain, with the rest looked up from reference TRBV7-9 and TRBJ1-3, is DTGVSQNPRHKITKRGQNVTFRCDPISEHNRLYWYRQTLGQGPEFLTYFQNEAQLEKSRLLSDRFSAERPKGSFSTLEIQRTEQGDSAMYLCASSLAAGVGNTIYFGEGSWLTVV.

The chain couples TRBV18 to TRBJ2-2; TRBD2 matches at 8 bases. This CDR3 spans 14 amino acids. The germline CDR1 and CDR2 sequences are KGHSH and LQKENI. The J segment lost 4 bases and the V segment lost 6 bases, leaving 4 bases of the junction unmatched. The CDR3, as DNA: TGTGCCAGCTCGGGTCTAGCGGGCACCGGGGAGCTGTTTTTT. Protein sequence: CASSGLAGTGELFF.

This clone was counted between two and nine times. The chain employs TRBV28 and TRBJ2-1; either TRBD1 or TRBD2 may supply D (7 bases each). The germline V gene encodes CDR1 MDHEN and CDR2 SYDVKM. Trimming took 10 bases from V and 7 from J, leaving 20 bases between them. This CDR3 region has 14 residues. CDR3 amino acids: CATRGGVTTNEQFF. The CDR3 coding sequence is TGTGCCACCAGGGGGGGAGTAACTACAAATGAGCAGTTCTTC.

The V and J genes are TRBV28 and TRBJ2-5, with 8 nucleotides matching TRBD2. J lost 1 base, V lost 5 bases, and 6 bases had no gene match. CDR3 length: 15 residues. CDR1 is MDHEN, CDR2 SYDVKM, per germline. The CDR3 spells CASSTRTSPQETQYF. The CDR3 region has the DNA TGTGCCAGCAGTACTCGGACTAGCCCCCAAGAGACCCAGTACTTC.